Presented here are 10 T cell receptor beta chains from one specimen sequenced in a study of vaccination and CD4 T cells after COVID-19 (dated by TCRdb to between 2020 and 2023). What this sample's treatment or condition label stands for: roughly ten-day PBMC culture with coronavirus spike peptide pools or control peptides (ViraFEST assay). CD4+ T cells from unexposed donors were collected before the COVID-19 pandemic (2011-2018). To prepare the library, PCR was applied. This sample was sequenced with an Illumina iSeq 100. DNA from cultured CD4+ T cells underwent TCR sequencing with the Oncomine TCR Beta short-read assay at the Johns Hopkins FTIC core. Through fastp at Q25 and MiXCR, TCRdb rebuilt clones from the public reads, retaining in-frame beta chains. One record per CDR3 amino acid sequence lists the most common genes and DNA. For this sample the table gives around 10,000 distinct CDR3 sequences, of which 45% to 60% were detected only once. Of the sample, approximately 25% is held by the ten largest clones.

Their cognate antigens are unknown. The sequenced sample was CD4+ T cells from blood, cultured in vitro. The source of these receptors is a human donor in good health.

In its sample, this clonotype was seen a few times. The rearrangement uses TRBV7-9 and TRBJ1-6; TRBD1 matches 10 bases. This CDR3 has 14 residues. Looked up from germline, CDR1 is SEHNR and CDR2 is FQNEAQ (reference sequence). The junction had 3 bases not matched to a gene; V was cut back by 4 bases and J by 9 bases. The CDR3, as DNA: TGTGCCAGCAGCTGGGGACAGGGGTTTTCACCCCTCCACTTT. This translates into CASSWGQGFSPLHF. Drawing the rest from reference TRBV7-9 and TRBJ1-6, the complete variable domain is DTGVSQNPRHKITKRGQNVTFRCDPISEHNRLYWYRQTLGQGPEFLTYFQNEAQLEKSRLLSDRFSAERPKGSFSTLEIQRTEQGDSAMYLCASSWGQGFSPLHFGNGTRLTVT.

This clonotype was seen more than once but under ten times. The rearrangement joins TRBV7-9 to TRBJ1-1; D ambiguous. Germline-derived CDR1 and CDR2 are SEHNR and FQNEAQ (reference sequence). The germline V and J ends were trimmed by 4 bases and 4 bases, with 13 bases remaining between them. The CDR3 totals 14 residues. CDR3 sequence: CASSSTGLRTEAFF. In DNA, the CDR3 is TGTGCCAGCAGCTCCACGGGTCTCCGCACTGAAGCTTTCTTT. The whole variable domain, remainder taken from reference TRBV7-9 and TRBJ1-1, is DTGVSQNPRHKITKRGQNVTFRCDPISEHNRLYWYRQTLGQGPEFLTYFQNEAQLEKSRLLSDRFSAERPKGSFSTLEIQRTEQGDSAMYLCASSSTGLRTEAFFGQGTRLTVV.

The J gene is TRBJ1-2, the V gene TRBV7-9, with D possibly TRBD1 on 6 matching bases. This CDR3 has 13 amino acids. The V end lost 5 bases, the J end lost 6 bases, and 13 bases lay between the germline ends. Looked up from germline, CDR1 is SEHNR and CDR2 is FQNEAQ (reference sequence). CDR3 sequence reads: CASSLIYRDGYTF. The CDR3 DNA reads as TGTGCCAGCAGCCTCATTTACAGGGATGGCTACACCTTC.

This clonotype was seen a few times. The CDR3 region is CASSLGTGWDGYTF. The DNA for the CDR3 is TGTGCCAGCAGCTTGGGGACAGGGTGGGATGGCTACACCTTC. V and J are TRBV11-2 and TRBJ1-2; 9 nucleotides line up with TRBD1. V shed 3 bases, J shed 6 bases, and the junction held 5 bases outside the gene matches. The CDR3 runs to 14 residues. The germline CDR1 and CDR2 sequences are SGHAT and FQNNGV.

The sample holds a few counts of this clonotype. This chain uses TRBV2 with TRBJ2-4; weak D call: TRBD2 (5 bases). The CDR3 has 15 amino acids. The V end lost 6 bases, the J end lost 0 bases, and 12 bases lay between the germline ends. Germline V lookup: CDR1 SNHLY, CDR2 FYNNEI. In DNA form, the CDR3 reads TGTGCCAGCAGCTTAGTCGGACTAGCCAAAAACATTCAGTACTTC. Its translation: CASSLVGLAKNIQYF. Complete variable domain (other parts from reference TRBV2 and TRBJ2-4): EPEVTQTPSHQVTQMGQEVILRCVPISNHLYFYWYRQILGQKVEFLVSFYNNEISEKSEIFDDQFSVERPDGSNFTLKIRSTKLEDSAMYFCASSLVGLAKNIQYFGAGTRLSVL.

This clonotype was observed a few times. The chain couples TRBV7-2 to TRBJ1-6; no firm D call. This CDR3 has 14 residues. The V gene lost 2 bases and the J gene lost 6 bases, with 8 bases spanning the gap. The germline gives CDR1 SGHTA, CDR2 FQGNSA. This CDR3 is CASSLNSLNSPLHF. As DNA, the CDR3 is TGTGCCAGCAGCTTAAACAGCCTTAATTCACCCCTCCACTTT. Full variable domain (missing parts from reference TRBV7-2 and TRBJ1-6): GAGVSQSPSNKVTEKGKDVELRCDPISGHTALYWYRQSLGQGLEFLIYFQGNSAPDKSGLPSDRFSAERTGGSVSTLTIQRTQQEDSAVYLCASSLNSLNSPLHFGNGTRLTVT.

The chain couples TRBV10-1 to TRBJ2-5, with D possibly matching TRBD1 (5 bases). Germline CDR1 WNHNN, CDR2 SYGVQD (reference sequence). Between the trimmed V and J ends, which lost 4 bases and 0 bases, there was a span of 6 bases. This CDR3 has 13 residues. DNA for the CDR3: TGCGCCAGCAGTGGACAGTACCAAGAGACCCAGTACTTC. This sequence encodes CASSGQYQETQYF.

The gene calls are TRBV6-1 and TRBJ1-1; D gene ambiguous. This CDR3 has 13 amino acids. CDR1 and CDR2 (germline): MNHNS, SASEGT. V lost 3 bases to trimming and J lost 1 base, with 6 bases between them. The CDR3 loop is CASSEGSNTEAFF. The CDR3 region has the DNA TGTGCCAGCAGTGAGGGGTCGAACACTGAAGCTTTCTTT.

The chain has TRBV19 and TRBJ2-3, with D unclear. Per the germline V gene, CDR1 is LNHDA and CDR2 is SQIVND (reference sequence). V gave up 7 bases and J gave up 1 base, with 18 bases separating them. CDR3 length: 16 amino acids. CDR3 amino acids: CASNDWNERGTDTQYF. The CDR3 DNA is TGTGCCAGTAATGATTGGAACGAAAGGGGCACAGATACGCAGTATTTT.

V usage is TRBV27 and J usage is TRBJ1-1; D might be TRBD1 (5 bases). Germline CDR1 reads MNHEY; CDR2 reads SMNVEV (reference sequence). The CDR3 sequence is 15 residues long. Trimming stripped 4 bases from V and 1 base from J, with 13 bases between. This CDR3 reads CASSYHWGGNTEAFF. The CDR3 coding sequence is TGTGCCAGCAGTTACCATTGGGGCGGGAACACTGAAGCTTTCTTT.